One T cell receptor (beta chain) is described in this entry. V lost 2 bases, J lost 7 bases, and 6 bases stayed unmatched. CDR3 length: 15 amino acids. CDR1 is SGHTA, CDR2 FQGNSA, per germline. These data come from a study of CD4+ T cells in melanoma. The data were produced by immunoSEQ multiplex PCR, yet TCRdb's version contains in-frame clones alone and is incomplete. The table lists about 110,000 clones, around 92% of them singletons. The clonotype originates from a human donor with melanoma. Sequences were obtained from peripheral blood. The chain has TRBV7-2 and TRBJ2-2, with TRBD2 matching 8 bases. CDR3 in DNA: TGTGCCAGCAGCTTAACTCCTAGCGGGTACGGGGAGCTGTTTTTT. Encoded protein: CASSLTPSGYGELFF.